The T cell receptor (beta chain) under discussion was sequenced for a study of T-cell reconstitution after alpha-beta-depleted transplantation in children. Study-wide findings and caveats: Counts and diversity of T cells one year after transplant came mostly from newly produced T cells. After transplant, high TCRbeta diversity at day 60 in some patients arose from surviving recipient T cells and thymic progenitors. Alpha-beta T cells present about two months after transplant were reported to originate from several hundred expanded graft clones.

At least ten counts were recorded for this clonotype. The antigen is not known. For TCRbeta, the library was prepared with unique molecular identifiers. A single record per CDR3 protein comes from TCRdb applying MiXCR to the PCR reads. Here the sample spans about 290,000 distinct CDR3 sequences, roughly 7.8% being singletons. V lost 0 bases and J lost 8; bases outside the gene matches: 2. In germline, CDR1 is SGHDT, CDR2 YYEEEE. This CDR3 contains 13 residues. This chain uses TRBV5-6 with TRBJ2-1, with 7 bases matching TRBD1. Sequenced material: peripheral blood, taken 360 days after TCRalphabeta/CD19-depleted stem cell transplant. The clonotype was recovered from a female patient aged 2-10 years who had a stem cell transplant for Fanconi anemia, so the T cells may come from the graft donor. CDR3 nucleotide sequence: TGTGCCAGCAGCTTGGGACAGGGAGATGAGCAGTTCTTC. Amino acid sequence: CASSLGQGDEQFF.